This is a list of T cell receptor beta chains from one sample in a study of T cell repertoires in cytomegalovirus infection. The antigens for these receptors are not known. TCRdb fed the reads into MiXCR, producing one record per CDR3 protein. The sample yields nearly 700,000 distinct CDR3 sequences, around 30% seen once. The starting material was cultured PBMCs, obtained from culture after CMV antigen stimulation. The source of these receptors is a human donor in good health (CMV status not recorded). Some clones in this sample may be carry-over from other donors' samples. Both conserved end residues are part of each CDR3. A D gene is named only where the DNA matches it firmly. Size values are once, few and many counts, or a class for expanded clones, and some rows have none.

TRBV7-2	.	.	TRBJ2-5	TGTGCCAGCAGCTTAGCGAAAACAGGGAAGGAGACCCAGTACTTC	CASSLAKTGKETQYF
TRBV6-1	.	.	TRBJ2-7	TGTGCCAGCACGTGGGGAACTAGCTACGAGCAGTACTTC	CASTWGTSYEQYF
TRBV19	once	TRBD1	TRBJ1-6	TGTGCCAGTAGGCAGGGGGCCGGAGATAATTCACCCCTCCACTTT	CASRQGAGDNSPLHF
TRBV6-1	.	.	TRBJ2-3	TGTGCCAGCAGTGAAGGGGCGGATACGCAGTATTTT	CASSEGADTQYF
TRBV20-1	once	.	TRBJ2-5	TGCAGTGCCGCAAGTCGGCAGGTTCGAGAGACCCAGTACTTC	CSAASRQVRETQYF
TRBV18	.	TRBD2	TRBJ2-3	TGTGCCAGCTCACCGCGGGAGGTGGCAGATACGCAGTATTTT	CASSPREVADTQYF
TRBV20-1	.	.	TRBJ1-2	TGCAGTGCTAGAGATCTTCTCCTTGGGACACCCCGACCCTTCAACTATGGCTACACCTTC	CSARDLLLGTPRPFNYGYTF
TRBV5-1	.	.	TRBJ1-1	TGCGCCAGCAGAACCCTGGGTAGGGGAGACACTGAAGCTTTCTTT	CASRTLGRGDTEAFF
TRBV20-1	.	.	TRBJ2-5	TGCAGTGCTAGGGGCCCGACGGGAACCCAAGAGACCCAGTACTTC	CSARGPTGTQETQYF
TRBV7-2	few	TRBD2	TRBJ2-7	TGTGCCAGCAGCCTAGGTCGGACTAGACCCTACGAGCAGTACTTC	CASSLGRTRPYEQYF
TRBV5-1	few	.	TRBJ1-6	TGCGCCAGCAGCTTGGCCGCTGGTATAGGGTCACCCCTCCACTTT	CASSLAAGIGSPLHF
TRBV12-3/TRBV12-4	.	.	TRBJ1-1	TGTGCCAGCAGTTTCCACAGCTTGAACACTGAAGCTTTCTTT	CASSFHSLNTEAFF
TRBV14	once	.	TRBJ1-1	TGTGCCAGCAGCCAAGATCCCCCCTGGGGCAGGGAGAGTGAAGCTTTCTTT	CASSQDPPWGRESEAFF
TRBV12-3/TRBV12-4	few	.	TRBJ2-2	TGTGCCAGCAGTTTAGGACTCCAGCGGGCCGGGGAGCTGTTTTTT	CASSLGLQRAGELFF
TRBV11-3	.	.	TRBJ2-1	TGTGCCACTCGCGGACGGTATAATGAGCAGTTCTTC	CATRGRYNEQFF
TRBV7-2	.	.	TRBJ1-4	TGTGCCAGCAGCTCCGAGGACGGGGGCGGTGATGAAAAACTGTTTTTT	CASSSEDGGGDEKLFF
TRBV12-3/TRBV12-4	.	TRBD1	TRBJ1-1	TGTGCCAGCAAACGGGACAGGTTGAACACTGAAGCTTTCTTT	CASKRDRLNTEAFF
TRBV28	.	.	TRBJ1-6	TGTGCCAGCAGATCCGGGTCCCTCACGATCGGCCTCCACTTT	CASRSGSLTIGLHF
TRBV30	.	.	TRBJ2-3	TGTGCCTGGAGTGTATTTGATGGGGCCACAGATACGCAGTATTTT	CAWSVFDGATDTQYF
TRBV12-3/TRBV12-4	.	.	TRBJ2-2	TGTGCCAGCAGTTTTTGGCCCCTCGGAACCGGGGAGCTGTTTTTT	CASSFWPLGTGELFF
TRBV2	.	TRBD1	TRBJ2-2	TGTGCCATTTTCAGGACAGGGGCGACGGTGACCGGGGAGCTGTTTTTT	CAIFRTGATVTGELFF
TRBV7-2	.	.	TRBJ2-3	TGTGCCAGCAGCCTCTGGGGAGTTACGAGCACAGATACGCAGTATTTT	CASSLWGVTSTDTQYF
TRBV4-3	.	.	TRBJ2-3	TGCGCCAGCAGCCAAGAAGGTTGGGTTCCAGATACGCAGTATTTT	CASSQEGWVPDTQYF
TRBV27	.	TRBD1	TRBJ2-7	TGTGCCAGCAGCGGGACAGGTAGGGGCTACGAGCAGTACTTC	CASSGTGRGYEQYF